This T cell receptor (beta chain) was recorded in a study of CD8 T cells in Susac syndrome (dated by TCRdb to about 2019). At the level of the whole study: Of the Susac syndrome patients who were sequenced, under 10 were in clinical remission while more than five had clinically active disease. At blood withdrawal, Susac syndrome patients were therapy-naive, treated with corticosteroids (with IVIg additionally given to some), or treated with IVIg alone. Repertoire sequencing was used to test whether CD8+ T cell activation and differentiation in Susac syndrome was antigen driven. CD8+ T cell repertoire clonality was compared between 12 healthy donors, roughly 14 Susac syndrome patients and around 16 multiple sclerosis patients.

According to the germline V gene (reference sequence), CDR1 reads DFQATT and CDR2 reads SNEGSKA. V lost 1 base and J lost 4 bases; the stretch between them is 4 bases long. The cysteine opens and the phenylalanine closes a CDR3 of 11 amino acids. Just CDR3 DNA is preserved here, 33 bases in frame from base 1. RNA was extracted using the RNeasy kit, and roughly 0.45 to 1 microgram was reverse transcribed with random hexamers. The immunoSEQ multiplex PCR assay, which covers 54 Vbeta and 13 Jbeta segments, was used to amplify TCR beta CDR3 regions. PCR amplification bias was corrected by using a synthetic template baseline for primer optimization and computational correction. Concerning the study's data processing: Reads were annotated to V, D and J genes per IMGT and analyzed with immunoSEQ Analyzer, keeping only productive sequences. To calculate clonality, Shannon entropy was normalized by log2 of the number of productive unique sequences and then subtracted from one. For each patient and control, public and private clones were evaluated among the 100 most prevalent clones. Susac-specific clones were defined as absent from healthy and MS cohorts, 1052 published viral clones and other ImmuneACCESS disease sequences. Using fastp at Q25 and MiXCR, TCRdb reprocessed the public reads and kept productive beta chains. Each CDR3 protein appears once, grouped with its most common genes and DNA. What appears here as the V and J calls and clone size reflects TCRdb's work, not the paper's. For this sample there are roughly 89,000 distinct CDR3 sequences; approximately 96% appear just once. Approximately 0.62% of the sample is in the top ten clones.

As for this clonotype: What this receptor recognizes is not known. Base qualities are not recorded, but no much larger clone differs from it by a single base.

Overall results and qualifications from the work: Looking at Susac-specific public clones, the researchers identified sixteen in the total CD8+ repertoire and five in the CD8+ TEMRA repertoire. The number of individuals in the TCR sequencing and HLA analysis was acknowledged as relatively small. Susac syndrome CD8+ repertoires showed clonal expansion, highest in CD8+ TEMRA cells and greater in clinically active than remitting patients.

Peripheral blood CD8+ and CD4+ T cells from healthy donors, Susac syndrome patients and multiple sclerosis patients were profiled by high-throughput TCR beta sequencing. Susac syndrome patients met recently defined diagnostic criteria for definite or probable disease. Bulk CD8+ and CD4+ T cells were purified magnetically by negative isolation, whereas CD8+ TEMRA cells were enriched by FACS. Blood was collected in EDTA tubes and processed within 24 hours, with PBMCs isolated through density gradient centrifugation. PBMCs intended for TCR sequencing were cryopreserved in liquid nitrogen and thawed later in a water bath at 37 degrees C. Purity of sorted or isolated CD4+, CD8+ and CD8+ TEMRA cells was at least 90%.

The chain joins TRBV20-1 to TRBJ1-1; no D gene is confidently identified. The sample consisted of CD8+ T cells from PBMCs. The TCR originated in a human donor with Susac syndrome. The DNA sequence reads TGCAGTGCTAGAGGGATCACTGAAGCTTTCTTT. The resulting protein is CSARGITEAFF.